One and the same sample provided the 11 T cell receptor beta chains below, sequenced in a study of CXCR3-negative and CXCR3-positive naive CD8 T cells. Whole-study findings and limits: Naive cells positive for CXCR3 carried more hydrophobic TRB CDR3s than CXCR3-negative ones.

No antigen is known for these receptors. The libraries of TRB cDNA were constructed through 5' RACE using UMI labels. TCRdb reprocessed the 5' RACE reads and reports one entry per CDR3 protein, with no DNA. The sample table sets out about 84,000 distinct CDR3 sequences. Input material: naive CXCR3+ CD8+ T cells from blood. Described subset: CD45RO-CCR7+CD27+CD95- naive CD8+ T cells expressing CXCR3 (TNR3+). Source of these receptors: a human donor in good health. Some clones in this sample may be carry-over from other donors' samples.

The rearrangement links TRBV5-1 to TRBJ2-1; TCRdb's D call, TRBD1, is unchecked because there is no DNA. CDR3 length: 13 amino acids. The germline V gene has CDR1 SGHRS and CDR2 YFSETQ. The CDR3 spells CASSLLGADEQFF.

This sequence joins TRBV27 and TRBJ1-1; TCRdb's D call, TRBD1, is unchecked because there is no DNA. Germline V lookup: CDR1 MNHEY, CDR2 SMNVEV (reference sequence). This CDR3 has 15 residues. The CDR3 protein is CASSGWGQSNTEAFF.

This chain uses TRBV9 with TRBJ2-7. The CDR3 runs 15 residues. CDR1 and CDR2 (germline): SGDLS, YYNGEE. This CDR3 reads CASSVGPGGVNEQYF.

This sequence joins TRBV28 and TRBJ2-1. This CDR3 spans 11 amino acids. Germline-derived CDR1 and CDR2 are MDHEN and SYDVKM. The CDR3 sequence is CASIIGDEQFF.

The chain is built from TRBV29-1 and TRBJ1-1; TCRdb lists TRBD1, though no DNA is available to test this call. In germline, CDR1 is SQVTM, CDR2 ANQGSEA. The CDR3 is made up of 17 amino acids. CDR3 loop: CSVEDADRGQSSTEAFF.

This chain uses TRBV12-3 or TRBV12-4 with TRBJ2-1; TCRdb selects TRBD2, and the lack of DNA leaves this call unchecked. The CDR3 has 15 amino acids. This chain's CDR3 is CASSPSGTSGTEQFF.

The chain employs TRBV28 and TRBJ1-1. CDR3 size: 13 residues. Germline values: CDR1 MDHEN, CDR2 SYDVKM. This CDR3 reads CASSPRSLYEAFF.

The chain links TRBV27 to TRBJ1-1; TCRdb proposes TRBD1, but this gene call is untestable without DNA. The CDR3 extends over 13 amino acids. CDR1 is MNHEY, CDR2 SMNVEV, per germline (reference sequence). The CDR3 sequence is CASSLSGGNGAFF.

J is TRBJ2-5 and V is TRBV7-7. Germline assignment: CDR1 SSHAT and CDR2 FNYEAQ (reference sequence). The CDR3 runs 14 residues. This CDR3 reads CASSLVQSQETQYF.

The genes are TRBV7-2 and TRBJ2-7; TCRdb proposes TRBD1, but this gene call is untestable without DNA. The germline gives CDR1 SGHTA, CDR2 FQGNSA. CDR3 length: 14 residues. The CDR3 here is CASSLNPGFYEQYF.

V is TRBV19 and J is TRBJ2-2. Germline-derived CDR1 and CDR2 are LNHDA and SQIVND (reference sequence). This CDR3 spans 11 amino acids. The CDR3 sequence: CASIDTGELFF.